The 24 T cell receptor beta chains below were found in one sample sequenced in a study of radiotherapy plus CTLA-4 blockade in lung cancer. Repertoires were generated with immunoSEQ multiplex PCR, while TCRdb's copy carries only in-frame clones and drops some. Of around 72,000 clones listed, around 80% were seen once; the top ten hold 7% to 8.5%. The sample here was peripheral blood, taken from a patient treated with radiotherapy plus ipilimumab. The receptors were sampled from a human donor with non-small cell lung cancer who had a complete response to radiotherapy plus ipilimumab.

The rearrangement uses TRBV5-6 and TRBJ2-6; D gene ambiguous. Germline V gene sequence: CDR1 SGHDT, CDR2 YYEEEE. V lost 0 bases, J lost 1 base, and 8 bases lay in between. This CDR3 has 16 residues. CDR3 in amino acids: CASSLGVVSGANVLTF. The CDR3 DNA sequence: TGTGCCAGCAGCTTGGGCGTCGTGTCTGGGGCCAACGTCCTGACTTTC.

In this sample, this clone turned up once. V is TRBV2 and J is TRBJ1-4; weak D call: TRBD1 (5 bases). The CDR3 contains 16 residues. Germline loops: CDR1 SNHLY, CDR2 FYNNEI. V was shortened by 7 bases and J by 4 bases, with 19 bases between the two germline ends. CDR3 in DNA: TGTGCCAGCATTGTCCCGAGGGGCGACAATAATGAAAAACTGTTTTTT. Translated: CASIVPRGDNNEKLFF.

The CDR3 DNA follows: TGTGCCACCAGCAGAGATTGGATGGAAGAAGCTTTCTTT. It is translated as CATSRDWMEEAFF. The chain carries TRBV15 and TRBJ1-1; D is undetermined. The V gene lost 0 bases and the J gene lost 8 bases, with 10 bases spanning the gap. The CDR3 has 13 amino acids. Germline-derived CDR1 and CDR2 are LNHNV and YYDKDF (reference sequence).

This chain joins TRBV7-2 and TRBJ1-2; D is unresolved. The CDR3 sequence is 15 residues long. The ends were cut back, 5 bases at V and 4 bases at J, with 17 bases in the middle. Per the germline V gene, CDR1 is SGHTA and CDR2 is FQGNSA. Here the CDR3 DNA reads TGTGCCAGCAGCCACGAAATTGACACGGGCTATGGCTACACCTTC. It translates to CASSHEIDTGYGYTF.

The rearrangement uses TRBV19 and TRBJ1-2; no reliable D call. Germline lookup yields CDR1 LNHDA and CDR2 SQIVND (reference sequence). V shed 7 bases and J shed 7 bases, with 19 bases lying between them. This CDR3 spans 14 amino acids. The CDR3, as DNA: TGTGCCAGTAAGGTAGAAGTTTTATCCTCTGGCTACACCTTC. Translation: CASKVEVLSSGYTF.

The rearrangement uses TRBV27 and TRBJ2-7; 11 positions match TRBD1. The CDR3 covers 14 residues. Germline CDR1 reads MNHEY; CDR2 reads SMNVEV (reference sequence). The junction had 4 bases not matched to a gene; V was cut back by 3 bases and J by 6 bases. The CDR3 reads CASSFMDRGLEQYF. DNA of the CDR3: TGTGCCAGCAGTTTTATGGACAGGGGGCTCGAGCAGTACTTC.

Regarding this clone: Its ends do not fully match the called genes, so a read error is possible. V usage is TRBV6-1 and J usage is TRBJ1-6; D is possibly TRBD1 (5 bases). Germline loops: CDR1 MNHNS, CDR2 SASEGT. The length of the CDR3 is 15 residues. The CDR3 DNA reads TGTGCCAGCAGCCCGGGACCCCTCTCGCCCCTACCTGGGGACTTT. Its protein product is CASSPGPLSPLPGDF.

The chain carries TRBV23-1 and TRBJ1-6, with D hard to call. TRBV23-1 is an open reading frame, and its role is uncertain. V lost 11 bases to trimming and J lost 7 bases, with 15 bases between them. CDR3 length: 13 residues. The CDR3 loop reads CAAVVQENSPLHF. The DNA for the CDR3 is TGCGCCGCTGTAGTGCAGGAAAATTCACCCCTCCACTTT.

The CDR3, as DNA: TGTGCCAGCAGCTGGAACTTGAGGGCTTCGAACACCGGGGAGCTGTTTTTT. Protein: CASSWNLRASNTGELFF. V and J are TRBV5-8 and TRBJ2-2; a possible D gene is TRBD2 (5 bases). The V and J ends lost 3 bases and 0 bases respectively, with 15 bases between them. The CDR3 spans 17 residues. CDR1 is SGHTS, CDR2 YDEGEE, per germline.

In this sample, this clone turned up once. This sequence joins TRBV7-2 and TRBJ1-5; D might be TRBD1 (5 bases). The ends were cut back, 5 bases at V and 7 bases at J, with 18 bases in the middle. Per the germline V gene, CDR1 is SGHTA and CDR2 is FQGNSA. The CDR3 loop spans 15 amino acids. CDR3 DNA sequence: TGTGCCAGCAGCCCCAGCGGGACCTCTTCGCAGCCCCAGCATTTT. This encodes CASSPSGTSSQPQHF.

CDR3 DNA sequence: TGTGCCTGCCGCCCTTGGGCTAATGAAAAACTGTTTTTT. Amino acids: CACRPWANEKLFF. This chain uses TRBV30 with TRBJ1-4; no firm D call. The CDR3 is 13 residues long. V gave up 6 bases and J gave up 3 bases, with 11 bases separating them. Germline V lookup: CDR1 GTSNPN, CDR2 SVGIG (reference sequence). The variable domain in full, completed from reference TRBV30 and TRBJ1-4, reads SQTIHQWPATLVQPVGSPLSLECTVEGTSNPNLYWYRQAAGRGLQLLFYSVGIGQISSEVPQNLSASRPQDRQFILSSKKLLLSDSGFYLCACRPWANEKLFFGSGTQLSVL.

This clone was detected a few times. Written as DNA, the CDR3 is TGTGCCATCAGTGATGAGGGGAGGTTTCAGCCCCAGCATTTT. Amino acids: CAISDEGRFQPQHF. This chain links TRBV10-3 with TRBJ1-5; a weak D match, TRBD1 (5 bases). This CDR3 contains 14 residues. Per the germline V gene, CDR1 is ENHRY and CDR2 is SYGVKD. With 3 bases removed from V and 6 bases from J, the gap between germline ends came to 12 bases.

The chain joins TRBV27 to TRBJ1-5, with a tentative D call TRBD1 (5 bases). The CDR3 loop spans 14 amino acids. The V gene's germline CDR1 is MNHEY and CDR2 SMNVEV (reference sequence). V lost 1 base and J lost 2, with 6 bases in between. The CDR3 spells CASSLLGGNQPQHF. As DNA, the CDR3 is TGTGCCAGCAGTTTATTGGGGGGCAATCAGCCCCAGCATTTT.

J is TRBJ1-1 and V is TRBV6-5; D gene ambiguous. The CDR3 runs to 12 residues. CDR1 is MNHEY and CDR2 is SVGAGI in the germline V gene. V lost 5 bases and J 6 bases, leaving 10 bases between the germline ends. The CDR3 nucleotides are TGTGCCAGCAGTAACGAGAGGGCTGAAGCTTTCTTT. Encoded protein: CASSNERAEAFF.

The J gene is TRBJ2-1, the V gene TRBV18; D is unclear. The CDR3 sequence is 15 residues long. V was clipped by 1 base and J by 6 bases, with 13 bases between them. CDR1 KGHSH and CDR2 LQKENI come from the germline V gene. The CDR3: CASSPQVEGANEQFF. CDR3 in DNA: TGTGCCAGCTCACCACAGGTGGAAGGCGCCAATGAGCAGTTCTTC.

This chain uses TRBV7-9 with TRBJ2-1; D gene uncertain. The CDR3 has 13 residues. CDR1 is SEHNR, CDR2 FQNEAQ, per germline (reference sequence). V lost 1 base, J lost 0 bases, and 1 base lay in between. The CDR3 loop is CASSLGSYNEQFF. The CDR3 DNA reads as TGTGCCAGCAGCTTAGGCTCCTACAATGAGCAGTTCTTC.

CDR3 bases: TGTGCCAGCAGGGGACATACGAACACTGAAGCTTTCTTT. Translating gives CASRGHTNTEAFF. The rearrangement joins TRBV2 to TRBJ1-1; a weak D match, TRBD1 (6 bases). Trimming removed 6 bases at V and 1 base at J, with 9 bases between. Germline CDR1 and CDR2: SNHLY and FYNNEI. The CDR3 has 13 residues.

CDR3 nucleotides: TGTGCCAGCAGTCCACCTAGGGGGTATAACACTGAAGCTTTCTTT. As protein: CASSPPRGYNTEAFF. The V gene is TRBV28, the J gene TRBJ1-1; a weak D match, TRBD1 (6 bases). Trimming left V 5 bases short and J 2 bases short, with 15 bases between. This CDR3 region has 15 residues. The germline gives CDR1 MDHEN, CDR2 SYDVKM.

The CDR3, as DNA: TGTGCCAGCAGTCCACTCGGACGGAGGGATCAGCCCCAGCATTTT. It translates to CASSPLGRRDQPQHF. The rearrangement uses TRBV6-5 and TRBJ1-5; D is ambiguous. The CDR3 sequence is 15 residues long. V gave up 5 bases and J gave up 5 bases, with 16 bases separating them. Germline V gene sequence: CDR1 MNHEY, CDR2 SVGAGI.

The rearrangement uses TRBV29-1 and TRBJ1-5; 7 nucleotides agree with TRBD1. This CDR3 contains 14 residues. Germline trimming cut 6 bases from V and 2 bases from J; bases unmatched to any gene: 7. Germline CDR1 SQVTM, CDR2 ANQGSEA. The chain's CDR3 is CSVRSGTGNQPQHF. The CDR3 region has the DNA TGCAGCGTCCGATCCGGGACAGGCAATCAGCCCCAGCATTTT.

The chain uses TRBV27 and TRBJ2-1; no definite D call. CDR1 and CDR2 (germline): MNHEY, SMNVEV (reference sequence). This CDR3 is 12 amino acids long. V gave up 2 bases and J gave up 7 bases, with 6 bases separating them. The CDR3 DNA is TGTGCCAGCAGTTTAGGGATGAATGAGCAGTTCTTC. Translating it yields CASSLGMNEQFF.

CDR3 protein: CASSWTGRNTEAFF. Written as DNA, the CDR3 is TGTGCCAGCAGTTGGACAGGGAGGAACACTGAAGCTTTCTTT. V gene TRBV7-2 combines with J gene TRBJ1-1; 8 bases map to TRBD1. Trimming took 6 bases from V and 1 from J; bases not matched to a gene: 4. This CDR3 is built from 14 residues. Germline CDR1 SGHTA, CDR2 FQGNSA.

The chain recombines TRBV6-4 with TRBJ2-3; tentative D call: TRBD2 (5 bases). Germline V gives CDR1 MRHNA, CDR2 SNTAGT. This CDR3 contains 16 residues. The V end was cut by 0 bases, the J end by 4 bases, with 14 bases between. In nucleotides, the CDR3 is TGTGCCAGCAGTGACTCGGCTAGCATGAAACCAGATACGCAGTATTTT. Residues: CASSDSASMKPDTQYF.

The chain employs TRBV9 and TRBJ2-6; D is perhaps TRBD1 or TRBD2 (6 bases each). This CDR3 is built from 18 residues. CDR1 is SGDLS, CDR2 YYNGEE, per germline. V was clipped by 4 bases and J by 0 bases, with 17 bases between them. Here the CDR3 reads CASSLLGGYSSGANVLTF. The DNA for the CDR3 is TGTGCCAGCAGCCTCCTGGGGGGCTACTCCTCTGGGGCCAACGTCCTGACTTTC.